This T cell receptor beta chain was identified during a study of shared clonotypes between healthy human individuals (dated by TCRdb to about 2020). Broadly, across the study: The cohort included three men and a couple of women between 18 and 49 years of age. Between about 0.94 and 8.9 billion PBMCs per donor were obtained by leukapheresis. To estimate repertoire size and how much clonotypes are shared between individuals, the study performed deep sequencing of blood TCR repertoires from five healthy adults. To increase sequencing depth and limit assay-specific biases, different laboratories used diverse techniques to prepare libraries and sequence TCR repertoires. For each donor, CD4 naive and CD4 memory were each run on three plates, CD8 naive on two plates, and CD8 memory on one plate.

TCR CDR3 regions were amplified from genomic DNA by multiplex PCR using the deep immunoSEQ assay. For each cell subset, the extracted genomic DNA was distributed evenly across all wells of several immunoSEQ 96-well plates, and each plate served as one replicate. Each replicate PCR for sorted subsets received about 200 ng genomic DNA, equal to 28,000 or so T cell genomes. The purified libraries were quantified using a Qubit 3.0 fluorometer, sized with a Bioanalyzer 2100, and then quantified again using the KAPA Library Quantification kit. A separate single-read 150-cycle Illumina NextSeq 550 flow cell was used to sequence each immunoSEQ 96-well plate. In the original analysis: Because the immunoSEQ output held only junctional sequences and lacked quality scores, the filtering could not match the filtering applied to full-length reads. Sequences were annotated with PyIR, a Python wrapper for IgBLAST v1.9, and V/J genes and CDR3 were assigned using IMGT germline references. Reads with weak V/J assignments (E-value above 1e-6), missing CDR3, stop codons, out-of-frame junctions, or ambiguous translated residues were removed. V3J clonotypes were defined as sequences sharing an identical inferred V gene, J gene, and CDR3 amino acid sequence. Percentage overlap between repertoires was computed as shared unique clonotypes divided by the size of the smaller repertoire. Three approaches were used to assess repertoire richness: RTK rarefaction, the Chao1 estimator, and Recon v2.1 estimates of unobserved clonotypes. Generation probabilities were computed with OLGA for all TCRbeta clonotypes obtained by the gDNA method from several donors. The immuneACCESS repertoire file appears here via TCRdb, limited to in-frame rearrangements. These files lack a portion of the clones; in checked studies, under half of the deficit traces to unresolved V genes, and the cause of the others is not known. That table is the source of V, J and clone size, and D and trimming were worked out from the DNA. Counted in this sample were millions of clones; approximately 95% of them appeared once. About 0.37% of the sample goes to the ten largest clones.

Its CDR3 holds 14 amino acids, cysteine through phenylalanine. The entry retains the CDR3 DNA only, 42 bases that are in frame from base 1. The V and J ends are trimmed by 0 bases and 8 bases, leaving 11 bases between them. CDR1 and CDR2 are drawn from the germline V gene: SGHAT, FQNNGV. Study-wide findings and limitations: Estimated clonotype richness was generally larger for naive than for memory subsets. Pairwise subsampling indicated that sequencing depth was expected to affect the degree of clonotype sharing among donors. Because the study included a small number of donors, the genetic and exposure-history diversity represented was limited. Higher generation probabilities were observed for clonotypes shared by all four sorted-subset donors than for non-shared clonotypes. Sampling was restricted to blood, and TCR repertoires in tissue are likely to differ from TCR repertoires in blood. Sharing across a handful of donors was observed for approximately 5% of naive CD4, 3% to 3.5% of naive CD8, over 2% of memory CD4, and around 0.4% of memory CD8 clonotypes. Even with the large sequencing depth, rarefaction of the sorted-subset datasets indicated that sequencing was incomplete.

About this clone itself: What antigen it recognizes has not been identified. Base-call qualities are not available, and no considerably larger clone is one nucleotide away.

The donors were healthy, HIV-negative adults who had no recently reported acute infections or vaccinations. Only Caucasian adults living in Nashville, Tennessee, USA were represented among the donors. CD4+ T cells were enriched by magnetic negative selection; naive cells were then positively selected on CD45RA, and the negative fraction formed the memory subset. After blood collection by leukapheresis, PBMCs were isolated using Ficoll-Histopaque density gradient centrifugation and then cryopreserved in the vapor phase of liquid nitrogen. Purity and quantity of every magnetically sorted T cell population were checked by analytical flow cytometry. Each sorted fraction had its genomic DNA isolated and then quantified by UV absorbance on a Nanodrop 2000c.

This TCR was sampled from a man aged 18 to 30 in good health. Some clones in this sample may be carry-over from other donors' samples. Sample: naive CD4+ T cells from PBMCs. This specimen's cell subset or site label, per the study, means: CD45RA+ positively selected. The receptor chain draws on TRBV11-2 and TRBJ2-1; no confident D gene assignment can be made. The CDR3 has the sequence CASSLELDGDEQFF. The nucleotide sequence is given as TGTGCCAGCAGCTTAGAACTCGACGGCGATGAGCAGTTCTTC.